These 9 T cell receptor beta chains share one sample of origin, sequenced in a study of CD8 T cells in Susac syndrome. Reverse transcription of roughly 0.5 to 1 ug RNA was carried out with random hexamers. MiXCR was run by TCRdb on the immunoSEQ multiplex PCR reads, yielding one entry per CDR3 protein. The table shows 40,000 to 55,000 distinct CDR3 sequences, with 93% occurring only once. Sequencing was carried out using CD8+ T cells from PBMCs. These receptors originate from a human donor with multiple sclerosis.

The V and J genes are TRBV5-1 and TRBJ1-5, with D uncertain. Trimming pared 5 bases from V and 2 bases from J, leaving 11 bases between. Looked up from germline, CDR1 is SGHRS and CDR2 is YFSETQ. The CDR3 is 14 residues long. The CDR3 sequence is CASSYSVGNQPQHF. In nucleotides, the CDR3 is TGCGCCAGCAGTTACAGTGTCGGCAATCAGCCCCAGCATTTT.

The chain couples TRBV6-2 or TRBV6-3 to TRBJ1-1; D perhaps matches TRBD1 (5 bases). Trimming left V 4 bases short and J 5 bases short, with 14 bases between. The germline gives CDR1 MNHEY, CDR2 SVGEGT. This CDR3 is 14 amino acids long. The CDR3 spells CASSLLDGGTEAFF. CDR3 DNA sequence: TGTGCCAGCAGTTTACTCGATGGGGGTACTGAAGCTTTCTTT.

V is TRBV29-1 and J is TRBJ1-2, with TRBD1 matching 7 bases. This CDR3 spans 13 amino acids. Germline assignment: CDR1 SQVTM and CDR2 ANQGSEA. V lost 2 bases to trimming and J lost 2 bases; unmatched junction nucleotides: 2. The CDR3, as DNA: TGCAGCGTTGAACCGACAGGGAACTATGGCTACACCTTC. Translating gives CSVEPTGNYGYTF.

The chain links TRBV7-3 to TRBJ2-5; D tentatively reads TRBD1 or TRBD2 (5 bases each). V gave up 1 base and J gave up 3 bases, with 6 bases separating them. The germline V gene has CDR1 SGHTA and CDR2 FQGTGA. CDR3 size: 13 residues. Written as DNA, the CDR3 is TGTGCCAGCAGCTTAAGGGGGAAAGAGACCCAGTACTTC. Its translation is CASSLRGKETQYF.

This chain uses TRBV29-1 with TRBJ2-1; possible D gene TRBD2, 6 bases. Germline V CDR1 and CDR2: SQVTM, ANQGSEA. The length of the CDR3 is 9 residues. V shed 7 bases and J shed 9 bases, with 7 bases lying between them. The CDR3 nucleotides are TGCAGCGCCGGGGGTGAGCAGTTCTTC. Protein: CSAGGEQFF.

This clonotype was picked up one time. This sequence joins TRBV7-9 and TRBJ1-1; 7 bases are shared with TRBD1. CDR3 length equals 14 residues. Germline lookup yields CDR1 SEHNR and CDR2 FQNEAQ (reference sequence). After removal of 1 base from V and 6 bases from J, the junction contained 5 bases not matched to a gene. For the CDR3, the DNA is TGTGCCAGCAGCTTAGATTGGACAGGCTCTGAAGCTTTCTTT. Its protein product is CASSLDWTGSEAFF.

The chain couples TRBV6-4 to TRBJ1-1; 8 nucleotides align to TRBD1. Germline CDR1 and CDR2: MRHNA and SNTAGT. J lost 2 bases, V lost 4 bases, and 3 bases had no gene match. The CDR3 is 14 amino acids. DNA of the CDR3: TGTGCCAGCAGTGCGACAGGGGAAAACACTGAAGCTTTCTTT. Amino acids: CASSATGENTEAFF.

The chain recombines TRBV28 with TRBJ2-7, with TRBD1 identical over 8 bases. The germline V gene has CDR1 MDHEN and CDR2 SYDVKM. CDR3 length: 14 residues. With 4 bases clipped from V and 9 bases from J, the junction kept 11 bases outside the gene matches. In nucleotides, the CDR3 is TGTGCCAGCAGTTACAGGGGGGAGTTCGGTAGGCAGTACTTC. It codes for CASSYRGEFGRQYF.

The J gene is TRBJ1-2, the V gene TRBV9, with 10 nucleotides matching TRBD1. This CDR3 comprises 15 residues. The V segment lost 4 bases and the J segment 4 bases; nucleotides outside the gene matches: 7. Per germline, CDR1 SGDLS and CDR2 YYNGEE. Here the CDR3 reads CASSPRDRGGYGYTF. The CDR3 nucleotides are TGTGCCAGCAGCCCGAGGGACAGGGGAGGCTATGGCTACACCTTC. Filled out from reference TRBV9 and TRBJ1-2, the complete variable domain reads DSGVTQTPKHLITATGQRVTLRCSPRSGDLSVYWYQQSLDQGLQFLIQYYNGEERAKGNILERFSAQQFPDLHSELNLSSLELGDSALYFCASSPRDRGGYGYTFGSGTRLTVV.